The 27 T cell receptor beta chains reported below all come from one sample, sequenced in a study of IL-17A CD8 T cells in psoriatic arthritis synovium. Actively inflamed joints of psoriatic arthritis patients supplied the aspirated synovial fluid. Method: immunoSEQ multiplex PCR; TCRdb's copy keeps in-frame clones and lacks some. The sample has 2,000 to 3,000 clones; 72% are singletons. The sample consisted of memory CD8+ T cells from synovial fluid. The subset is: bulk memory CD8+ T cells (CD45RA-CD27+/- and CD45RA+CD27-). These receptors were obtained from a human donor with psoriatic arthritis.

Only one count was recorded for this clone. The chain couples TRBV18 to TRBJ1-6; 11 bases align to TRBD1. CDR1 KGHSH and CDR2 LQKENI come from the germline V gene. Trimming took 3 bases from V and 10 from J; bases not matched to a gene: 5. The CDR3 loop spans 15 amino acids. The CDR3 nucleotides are TGTGCCAGCTCACCCGGGACAGGGGGAGGGTCACCCCTCCACTTT. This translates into CASSPGTGGGSPLHF.

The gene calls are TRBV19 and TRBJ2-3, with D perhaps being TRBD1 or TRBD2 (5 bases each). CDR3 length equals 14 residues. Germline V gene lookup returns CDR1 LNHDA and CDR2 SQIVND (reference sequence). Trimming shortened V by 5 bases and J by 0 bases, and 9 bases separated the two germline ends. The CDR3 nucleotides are TGTGCCAGTAGTTCGAGGGACAGCACAGATACGCAGTATTTT. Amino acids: CASSSRDSTDTQYF.

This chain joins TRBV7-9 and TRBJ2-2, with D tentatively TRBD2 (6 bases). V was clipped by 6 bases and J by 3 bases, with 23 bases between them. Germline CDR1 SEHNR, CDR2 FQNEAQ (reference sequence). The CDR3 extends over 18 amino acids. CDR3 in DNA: TGTGCCAGCAGGAGCTCGTGGGGGGACCCCCTCGACACCGGGGAGCTGTTTTTT. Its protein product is CASRSSWGDPLDTGELFF.

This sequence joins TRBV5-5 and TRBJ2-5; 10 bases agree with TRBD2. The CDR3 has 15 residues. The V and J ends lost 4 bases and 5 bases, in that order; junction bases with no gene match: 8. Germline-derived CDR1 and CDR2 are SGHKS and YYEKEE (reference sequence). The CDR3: CASSMERGGRETQYF. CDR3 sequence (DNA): TGTGCCAGCAGCATGGAGCGGGGGGGCAGGGAGACCCAGTACTTC. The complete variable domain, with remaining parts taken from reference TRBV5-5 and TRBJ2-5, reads DAGVTQSPTHLIKTRGQQVTLRCSPISGHKSVSWYQQVLGQGPQFIFQYYEKEERGRGNFPDRFSARQFPNYSSELNVNALLLGDSALYLCASSMERGGRETQYFGPGTRLLVL.

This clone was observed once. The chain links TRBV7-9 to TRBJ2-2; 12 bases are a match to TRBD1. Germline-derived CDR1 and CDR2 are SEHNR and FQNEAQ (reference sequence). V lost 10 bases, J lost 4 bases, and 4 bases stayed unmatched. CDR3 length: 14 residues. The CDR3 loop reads CATGTGGFTGELFF. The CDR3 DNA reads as TGTGCCACCGGGACAGGGGGCTTCACCGGGGAGCTGTTTTTT.

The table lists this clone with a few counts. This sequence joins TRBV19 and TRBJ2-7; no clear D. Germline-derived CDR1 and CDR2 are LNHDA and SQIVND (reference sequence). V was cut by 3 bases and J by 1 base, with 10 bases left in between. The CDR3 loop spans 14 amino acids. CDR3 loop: CASSISVGSYEQYF. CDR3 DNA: TGTGCCAGTAGTATTTCGGTTGGGTCCTACGAGCAGTACTTC.

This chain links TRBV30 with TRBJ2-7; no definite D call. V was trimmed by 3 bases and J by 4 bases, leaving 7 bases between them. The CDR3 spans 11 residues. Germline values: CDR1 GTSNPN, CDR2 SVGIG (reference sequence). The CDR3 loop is CAWSPGYEQYF. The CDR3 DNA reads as TGTGCCTGGAGCCCGGGTTACGAGCAGTACTTC.

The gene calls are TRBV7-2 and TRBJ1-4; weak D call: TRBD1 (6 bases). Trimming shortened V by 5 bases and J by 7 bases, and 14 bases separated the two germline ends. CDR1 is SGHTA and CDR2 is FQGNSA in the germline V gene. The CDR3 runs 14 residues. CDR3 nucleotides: TGTGCCAGCAGCAAACAGGGTAAAGGTGAAAAACTGTTTTTT. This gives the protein CASSKQGKGEKLFF.

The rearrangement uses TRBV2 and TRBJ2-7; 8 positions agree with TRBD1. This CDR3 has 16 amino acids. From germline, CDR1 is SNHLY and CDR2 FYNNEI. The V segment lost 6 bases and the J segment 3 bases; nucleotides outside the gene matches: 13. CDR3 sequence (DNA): TGTGCCAGCAGCCTAGGACAGGGATGGACCAACTACGAGCAGTACTTC. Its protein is CASSLGQGWTNYEQYF. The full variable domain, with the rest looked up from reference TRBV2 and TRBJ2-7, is EPEVTQTPSHQVTQMGQEVILRCVPISNHLYFYWYRQILGQKVEFLVSFYNNEISEKSEIFDDQFSVERPDGSNFTLKIRSTKLEDSAMYFCASSLGQGWTNYEQYFGPGTRLTVT.

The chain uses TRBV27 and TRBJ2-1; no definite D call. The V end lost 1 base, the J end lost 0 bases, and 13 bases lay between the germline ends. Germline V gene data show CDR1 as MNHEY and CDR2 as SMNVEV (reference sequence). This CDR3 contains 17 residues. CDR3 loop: CASSLWSWPSSYNEQFF. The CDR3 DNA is TGTGCCAGCAGTTTATGGAGTTGGCCGAGCTCCTACAATGAGCAGTTCTTC.

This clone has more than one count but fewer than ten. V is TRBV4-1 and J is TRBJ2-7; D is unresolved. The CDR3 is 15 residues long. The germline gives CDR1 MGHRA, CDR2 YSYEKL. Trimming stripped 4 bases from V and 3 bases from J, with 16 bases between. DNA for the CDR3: TGCGCCAGCAGCCCAACACCCCACGGGTTCTACGAGCAGTACTTC. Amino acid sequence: CASSPTPHGFYEQYF.

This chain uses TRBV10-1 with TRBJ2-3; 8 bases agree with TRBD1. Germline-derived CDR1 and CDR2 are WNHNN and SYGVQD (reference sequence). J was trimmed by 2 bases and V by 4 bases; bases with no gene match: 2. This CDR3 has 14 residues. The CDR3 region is CASSAGGVTDTQYF. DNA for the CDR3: TGCGCCAGCAGTGCAGGGGGCGTCACAGATACGCAGTATTTT.

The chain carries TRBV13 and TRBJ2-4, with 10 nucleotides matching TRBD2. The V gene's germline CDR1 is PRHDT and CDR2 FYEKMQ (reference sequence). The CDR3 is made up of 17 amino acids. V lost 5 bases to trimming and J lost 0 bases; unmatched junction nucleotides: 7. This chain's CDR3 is CASSLVSGGVAKNIQYF. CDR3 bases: TGTGCCAGCAGCCTCGTCAGCGGGGGGGTAGCCAAAAACATTCAGTACTTC.

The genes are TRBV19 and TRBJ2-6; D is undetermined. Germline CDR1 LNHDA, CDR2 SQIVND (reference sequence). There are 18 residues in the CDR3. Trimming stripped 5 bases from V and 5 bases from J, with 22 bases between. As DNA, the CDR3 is TGTGCCAGTAGTCTAGTTATGACATCACAAAGTCGGGCCAACGTCCTGACTTTC. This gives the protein CASSLVMTSQSRANVLTF.

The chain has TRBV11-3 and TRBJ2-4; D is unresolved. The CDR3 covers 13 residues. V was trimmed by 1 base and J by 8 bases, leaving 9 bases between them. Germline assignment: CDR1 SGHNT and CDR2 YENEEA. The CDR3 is CASSLALVDIQYF. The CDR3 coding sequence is TGTGCCAGCAGCTTAGCCCTGGTTGACATTCAGTACTTC.

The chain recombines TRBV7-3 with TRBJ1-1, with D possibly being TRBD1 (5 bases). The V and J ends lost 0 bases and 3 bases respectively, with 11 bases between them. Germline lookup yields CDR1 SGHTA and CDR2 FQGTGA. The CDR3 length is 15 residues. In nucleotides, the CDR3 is TGTGCCAGCAGCTTAACAAAAGGGGACTACACTGAAGCTTTCTTT. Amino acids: CASSLTKGDYTEAFF.

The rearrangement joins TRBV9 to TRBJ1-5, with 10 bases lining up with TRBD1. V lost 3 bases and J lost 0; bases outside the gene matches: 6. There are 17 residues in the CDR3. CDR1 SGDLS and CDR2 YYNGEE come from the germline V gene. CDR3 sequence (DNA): TGTGCCAGCAGCGCGGGACAGGGGCTCTATAGCAATCAGCCCCAGCATTTT. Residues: CASSAGQGLYSNQPQHF. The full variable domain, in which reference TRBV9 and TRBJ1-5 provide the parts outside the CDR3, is DSGVTQTPKHLITATGQRVTLRCSPRSGDLSVYWYQQSLDQGLQFLIQYYNGEERAKGNILERFSAQQFPDLHSELNLSSLELGDSALYFCASSAGQGLYSNQPQHFGDGTRLSIL.

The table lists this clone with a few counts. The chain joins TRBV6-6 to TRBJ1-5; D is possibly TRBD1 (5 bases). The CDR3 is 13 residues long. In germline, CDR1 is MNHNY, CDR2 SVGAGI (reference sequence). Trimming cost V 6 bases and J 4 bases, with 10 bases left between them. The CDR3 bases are TGTGCCAGCAGCGACAGCGAGAATCAGCCCCAGCATTTT. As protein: CASSDSENQPQHF.

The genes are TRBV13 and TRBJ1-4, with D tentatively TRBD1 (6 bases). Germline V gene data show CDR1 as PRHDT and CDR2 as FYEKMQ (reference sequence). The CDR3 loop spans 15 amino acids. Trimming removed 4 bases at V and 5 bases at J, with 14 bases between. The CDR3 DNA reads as TGTGCCAGCAGCTCCCCGGGGGCAGGGAATGAAAAACTGTTTTTT. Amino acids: CASSSPGAGNEKLFF.

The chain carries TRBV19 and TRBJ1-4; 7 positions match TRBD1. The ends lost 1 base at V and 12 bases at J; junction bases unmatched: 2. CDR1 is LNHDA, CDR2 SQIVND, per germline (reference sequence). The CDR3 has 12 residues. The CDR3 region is CASSIAGTELFF. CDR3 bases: TGTGCCAGTAGTATAGCCGGGACAGAACTGTTTTTT.

The CDR3 DNA reads TGTGCCAGCAGCTCGGGACACACAGACTACGAGCAGTACTTC. Its translation is CASSSGHTDYEQYF. This chain joins TRBV11-2 and TRBJ2-7, with D perhaps TRBD1 (6 bases). V was pared by 4 bases and J by 3 bases, with 13 bases between. CDR1 SGHAT and CDR2 FQNNGV come from the germline V gene. The CDR3 extends over 14 amino acids.

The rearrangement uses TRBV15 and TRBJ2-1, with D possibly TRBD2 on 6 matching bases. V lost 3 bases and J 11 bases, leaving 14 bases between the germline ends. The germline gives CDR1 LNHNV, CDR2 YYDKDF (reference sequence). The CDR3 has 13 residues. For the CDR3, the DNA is TGTGCCACCAGCAGGGGACTGGGAGCTAAGCAGTTCTTC. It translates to CATSRGLGAKQFF.

As DNA, the CDR3 is TGTGCCAGCAGACCCCAGGGGATTCCCAATCAGCCCCAGCATTTT. It yields the protein CASRPQGIPNQPQHF. The chain links TRBV6-6 to TRBJ1-5, with a possible D match to TRBD1 (6 bases). V was trimmed by 6 bases and J by 3 bases, leaving 15 bases between them. Germline V lookup: CDR1 MNHNY, CDR2 SVGAGI (reference sequence). CDR3 size: 15 residues.

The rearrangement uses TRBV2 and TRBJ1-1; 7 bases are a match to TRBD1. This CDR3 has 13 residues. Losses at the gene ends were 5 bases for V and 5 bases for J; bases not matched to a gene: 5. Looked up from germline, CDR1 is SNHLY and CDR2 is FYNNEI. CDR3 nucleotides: TGTGCCAGCAGTAGGGGGCAGGGGACTGAAGCTTTCTTT. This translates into CASSRGQGTEAFF.

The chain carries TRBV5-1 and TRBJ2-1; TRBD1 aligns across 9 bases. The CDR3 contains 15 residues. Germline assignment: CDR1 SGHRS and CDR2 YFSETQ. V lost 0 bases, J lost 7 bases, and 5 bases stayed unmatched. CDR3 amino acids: CASSLGGTGFNEQFF. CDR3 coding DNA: TGCGCCAGCAGCTTGGGCGGGACAGGGTTTAATGAGCAGTTCTTC.

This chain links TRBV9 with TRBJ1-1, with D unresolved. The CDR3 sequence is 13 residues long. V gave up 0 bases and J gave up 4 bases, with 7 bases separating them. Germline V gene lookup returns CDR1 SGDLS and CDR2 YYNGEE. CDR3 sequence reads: CASSVGLITEAFF. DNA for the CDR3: TGTGCCAGCAGCGTAGGGCTGATCACTGAAGCTTTCTTT.

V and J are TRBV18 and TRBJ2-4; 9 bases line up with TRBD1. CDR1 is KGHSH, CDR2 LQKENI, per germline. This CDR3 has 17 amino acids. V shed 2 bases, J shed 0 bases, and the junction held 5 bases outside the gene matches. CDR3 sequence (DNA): TGTGCCAGCTCACCAGAAGCACAGGGGGCAGCCAAAAACATTCAGTACTTC. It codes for CASSPEAQGAAKNIQYF.